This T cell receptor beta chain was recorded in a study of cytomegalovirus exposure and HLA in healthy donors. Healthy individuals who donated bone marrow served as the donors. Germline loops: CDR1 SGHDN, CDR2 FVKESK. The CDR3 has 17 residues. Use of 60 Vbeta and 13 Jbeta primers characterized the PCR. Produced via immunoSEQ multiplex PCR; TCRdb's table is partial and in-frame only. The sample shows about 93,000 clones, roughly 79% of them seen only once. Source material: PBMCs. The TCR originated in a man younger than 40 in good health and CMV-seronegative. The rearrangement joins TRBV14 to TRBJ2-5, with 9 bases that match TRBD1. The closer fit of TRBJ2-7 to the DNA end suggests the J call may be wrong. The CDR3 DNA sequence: TGTGCCAGCAGCCAAGTTATAGGCCGGGACAGGGCCAACGAGCAGTACTTC. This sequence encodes CASSQVIGRDRANEQYF.